This T cell receptor beta chain was sequenced during a study of shared clonotypes between healthy human individuals. As regards this clone: Mismatch with germline at one junction end may stem from a read error.

The method was immunoSEQ multiplex PCR; TCRdb's version includes in-frame clones alone and lacks a portion of them. Of approximately 2.1 million clones in the sample, 80% to 95% were seen once. The germline V gene has CDR1 MNHEY and CDR2 SVGAGI. The CDR3 loop spans 11 amino acids. The genes are TRBV6-5 and TRBJ2-7; tentatively, D is TRBD1 or TRBD2 (6 bases each). The origin of this receptor is a man aged 18 to 35 in good health. Some clones in this sample may be carry-over from other donors' samples. Sequenced: naive CD4+ T cells from PBMCs. The subset denotes: CD45RA+ positively selected. The CDR3 bases are TGTGCCAGCAGTACCGGGGGCTTGATGAACTTC. Translating it yields CASSTGGLMNF.